A selection of T cell receptor beta chains follows, all from one sample in a study of T cell responses to AZD1222 COVID-19 vaccine. Only in-frame clones appear in the TCRdb table, and some are missing; sequencing was by immunoSEQ multiplex PCR. This sample yields about 84,000 clones, of which nearly 90% are seen a single time; approximately 1.5% belongs to the top ten. Sequencing was performed on peripheral blood, taken on day 0 of AZD1222 vaccination. Every receptor here comes from an adult in good health. Each CDR3 is given with its conserved first and last residue. A D gene is named only where the DNA matches it firmly. Not all rows give a size; the values are once, few, many and, for expanded clones, a class.

D,J,V,size,DNA,CDR3
TRBD2,TRBJ2-1,TRBV7-9,-,TGTGCCAGCAGCTCCCGGACTAGCGGGAGGAACAATGAGCAGTTCTTC,CASSSRTSGRNNEQFF
-,TRBJ1-2,TRBV11-2,-,TGTGCCAGCAGTCCAAACAGGGTGGGGGACTATGGCTACACCTTC,CASSPNRVGDYGYTF
TRBD1,TRBJ2-3,TRBV16,-,TGTGCCAGCAGCCACTACAGGGGTGGCACAGATACGCAGTATTTT,CASSHYRGGTDTQYF
-,TRBJ2-3,TRBV18,-,TGTGCCAGCTCAGCCGCGTTGGATACGCAGTATTTT,CASSAALDTQYF
-,TRBJ1-2,TRBV7-2,-,TGTGCCAGCAGCTTAACGGGCACAGCAACTATTAACTATGGCTACACCTTC,CASSLTGTATINYGYTF
TRBD1,TRBJ1-6,TRBV18,-,TGTGCCAGCTCACTCGGACAGGCTGGGAATTCACCCCTCCACTTT,CASSLGQAGNSPLHF
-,TRBJ2-7,TRBV6-2/TRBV6-3,-,TGTGCCAGCAGTAACGGACAGCAACCTCCCGGAGAGCAGTACTTC,CASSNGQQPPGEQYF
-,TRBJ1-5,TRBV24-1,-,TGTGCCACCAGTGACGCGGAGAGACTGCATCAGCCCCAGCATTTT,CATSDAERLHQPQHF
-,TRBJ2-2,TRBV7-2,-,TGTGCCAGCAGCTTAGTCTCCGCTTACACCGGGGAGCTGTTTTTT,CASSLVSAYTGELFF
-,TRBJ1-5,TRBV7-6,few,TGTGCCAGCAGCTCAGACAGGACGTTATTGCATTTT,CASSSDRTLLHF
-,TRBJ1-2,TRBV6-6,-,TGTGCCAGCAGTCATGACCTCACTCCTGGGGTTAACTATGGCTACACCTTC,CASSHDLTPGVNYGYTF
-,TRBJ2-2,TRBV14,-,TGTGCCAGCAGCCAAGATCCAGGGGCGAACACCGGGGAGCTGTTTTTT,CASSQDPGANTGELFF
-,TRBJ2-3,TRBV10-3,-,TGTGCCATCAGTGAGCTTAGTGATAACACAGATACGCAGTATTTT,CAISELSDNTDTQYF
TRBD2,TRBJ2-7,TRBV4-1,medium-sized,TGCGCCAGCAGCCAAGCGTCGGGGGGCGAGCAGTACTTC,CASSQASGGEQYF
-,TRBJ2-1,TRBV7-9,-,TGTGCCAGCAGCCGCCTCGAACGGGAACAGTTCTTC,CASSRLEREQFF
TRBD1,TRBJ1-6,TRBV25-1,-,TGTGCCAGCAGTGCCAAAGGGACAGGGAATTCACCCCTCCACTTT,CASSAKGTGNSPLHF
TRBD2,TRBJ2-3,TRBV18,once,TGTGCCAGCTCACCCGAGGGACTAGCGACAACAGATACGCAGTATTTT,CASSPEGLATTDTQYF
-,TRBJ1-1,TRBV7-9,-,TGTGCCAGCAGCTTTGGATCGGGCTTGAACACTGAAGCTTTCTTT,CASSFGSGLNTEAFF
-,TRBJ1-1,TRBV23-1,-,TGCGCCAGCAGTCAATACCCGACAGAGAACACTGAAGCTTTCTTT,CASSQYPTENTEAFF
-,TRBJ1-4,TRBV18,-,TGTGCCAGCTCACCACCTTCAGCCAGACAGGTGGAGAAACTGTTTTTT,CASSPPSARQVEKLFF
-,TRBJ2-3,TRBV11-1,-,TGTGCCAGCAGCCCCCGAGCGGAAGCTGCTCCCGATACGCAGTATTTT,CASSPRAEAAPDTQYF
TRBD1,TRBJ1-4,TRBV6-4,-,TGTGCCAGCAGGCGGGACAGGGGGCCTTTTAATGAAAAACTGTTTTTT,CASRRDRGPFNEKLFF
-,TRBJ1-3,TRBV9,-,TGTGCCAGCAGCGCTGGGACGGCGGTGTCCTTATTTGGAAACACCATATATTTT,CASSAGTAVSLFGNTIYF
-,TRBJ1-4,TRBV27,-,TGTGCCAGCTTCCCCCAGGGCAGCGGAAAAGGATCTGGGGAAAAACTGTTTTTT,CASFPQGSGKGSGEKLFF
TRBD1,TRBJ1-1,TRBV29-1,-,TGCAGCGTTGAAAAACAGGGGGTAGACACTGAAGCTTTCTTT,CSVEKQGVDTEAFF
-,TRBJ1-3,TRBV7-3,-,TGTGCCAGCAGCTCCCAAGGGGGAAACACCATATATTTT,CASSSQGGNTIYF
-,TRBJ1-2,TRBV27,few,TGTGCCAGCAGTTTAAGTGGTCTTTCTAACTATGGCTACACCTTC,CASSLSGLSNYGYTF
-,TRBJ1-5,TRBV4-1,-,TGCGCCAGCAGCCCCCAGGGAAGCAATCAGCCCCAGCATTTT,CASSPQGSNQPQHF
TRBD1,TRBJ2-1,TRBV3-1/TRBV3-2,-,TGTGCCAGCAGCCAAGATCCTCGGGACAGGTTATCCTACAATGAGCAGTTCTTC,CASSQDPRDRLSYNEQFF
-,TRBJ2-2,TRBV30,-,TGTGCCTGGAGTCGGAACACCGGGGAGCTGTTTTTT,CAWSRNTGELFF
-,TRBJ2-2,TRBV5-1,once,TGCGCCAGCAGCTTGCAAACAGGAGACACCGGGGAGCTGTTTTTT,CASSLQTGDTGELFF
-,TRBJ1-1,TRBV4-3,-,TGCGCCAGCAGCCAAGACAGGTTCGGGGGGTTACAAGCTTTCTTT,CASSQDRFGGLQAFF
-,TRBJ1-2,TRBV6-4,-,TGTGCCAGCAGTCCCCAGGGGACCTTGGAAGTCTATGGCTACACCTTC,CASSPQGTLEVYGYTF
-,TRBJ2-7,TRBV6-5,-,TGTGCCAGCAGACCCAACCTAATCTACGAGCAGTACTTC,CASRPNLIYEQYF
TRBD2,TRBJ2-5,TRBV7-7,-,TGTGCTAGCAGCCCTAGCGGGAGTGGGGAGACCCAGTACTTC,CASSPSGSGETQYF
-,TRBJ1-6,TRBV18,-,TGTGCCAGCTCACCACCGAGGGGCAGTCATTCACCCCTCCACTTT,CASSPPRGSHSPLHF
TRBD1,TRBJ2-1,TRBV10-3,-,TGTGCCATCAGTGAGCCACAGGGGGATGAGCAGTTCTTC,CAISEPQGDEQFF
TRBD1,TRBJ1-6,TRBV9,-,TGTGCCAGCAGCGCCCACAGGGGCCTCGAAGGGACACCCCTCCACTTT,CASSAHRGLEGTPLHF
TRBD1,TRBJ1-5,TRBV6-2/TRBV6-3,-,TGTGCCAGCAGTAGACAGGGGGCGCCTAGCAATCAGCCCCAGCATTTT,CASSRQGAPSNQPQHF
TRBD1,TRBJ2-7,TRBV19,-,TGTGCCAGTAGTGGAACCTCGACAGGGGCCTACGAGCAGTACTTC,CASSGTSTGAYEQYF
-,TRBJ2-5,TRBV18,-,TGTGCCAGCTCCCCAAGGACAGCCCCGGGTGAGACCCAGTACTTC,CASSPRTAPGETQYF
-,TRBJ2-7,TRBV9,-,TGTGCCAGCAGCGTAGGCGTGGGGTACGAGCAGTACTTC,CASSVGVGYEQYF
TRBD1,TRBJ1-1,TRBV6-5,-,TGTGCCAGCAAGGACAGGGTGGGGAACACTGAAGCTTTCTTT,CASKDRVGNTEAFF
-,TRBJ2-7,TRBV5-1,-,TGCGCCAGCAAGAGTCAGGGTGGCGGCTACGAGCAGTACTTC,CASKSQGGGYEQYF
-,TRBJ2-5,TRBV5-6,-,TGTGCCAGCAGCTTGGTGGAGGGACAAGAGACCCAGTACTTC,CASSLVEGQETQYF
-,TRBJ1-1,TRBV29-1,-,TGCAGCGTTGATAGATACACTGAAGCTTTCTTT,CSVDRYTEAFF
TRBD1,TRBJ1-4,TRBV2,-,TGTGCCAGCACTACCGGGACAGCCCGGGCTGGACTGTTTTTT,CASTTGTARAGLFF
-,TRBJ1-1,TRBV18,-,TGTGCCAGCTCACCCGACCAGAACACTGAAGCTTTCTTT,CASSPDQNTEAFF
-,TRBJ2-2,TRBV11-2,-,TGTGCCAGCAGCTTCGGGGTGGCGAACACCGGGGAGCTGTTTTTT,CASSFGVANTGELFF
-,TRBJ1-1,TRBV29-1,-,TGCAGCGTCCCCATCCGGCCCCCAGGGTCTGAAGCTTTCTTT,CSVPIRPPGSEAFF
-,TRBJ2-7,TRBV9,-,TGTGCCAGCAGCGTAACGACGGAACCTGGGGGGGAGCAGTACTTC,CASSVTTEPGGEQYF
-,TRBJ1-4,TRBV6-5,-,TGTGCCAGCAGTTACTTGGCAGGGGTAGAAAAACTGTTTTTT,CASSYLAGVEKLFF
-,TRBJ2-7,TRBV20-1,-,TGCAGTGCTAGTAGGGAGCTTTACGAGCAGTACTTC,CSASRELYEQYF
TRBD2,TRBJ2-5,TRBV6-5,-,TGTGCCAGCAGGGCGGGGACTAAAGAGACCCAGTACTTC,CASRAGTKETQYF
TRBD1,TRBJ1-4,TRBV14,-,TGTGCCAGCAGCCTTTCCGGGACAGCCTATGAAAAACTGTTTTTT,CASSLSGTAYEKLFF
TRBD2,TRBJ2-2,TRBV4-3,once,TGCGCCAGCAGCCGTCAAAGACTAGCGGGAGGCACCGGGGAGCTGTTTTTT,CASSRQRLAGGTGELFF
TRBD2,TRBJ2-1,TRBV5-1,-,TGCGCCAGCAGCTTGACGGGAGGCTCCTACAATGAGCAGTTCTTC,CASSLTGGSYNEQFF
TRBD2,TRBJ2-1,TRBV11-2,-,TGTGCCAGCAGCCGGGGACTAGCGGGGTACAATGAGCAGTTCTTC,CASSRGLAGYNEQFF
-,TRBJ2-5,TRBV7-2,-,TGTGCCAGCAGCCAGCGGACAGAAGAGACCCAGTACTTC,CASSQRTEETQYF
TRBD1,TRBJ1-5,TRBV6-2/TRBV6-3,-,TGTGCCAGCAGCGGGGCAGGGGGGGTTTATCAGCCCCAGCATTTT,CASSGAGGVYQPQHF